These T cell receptor gamma chains were read from a single sample in a study of gammadelta T cells in human blood. With CATT, TCRdb re-called clones from the RT-PCR reads. The sample yields approximately 200 gamma-chain clones, about 1.6% seen once. The sequenced sample was non-Vgamma9Vdelta2 gamma-delta T cells from fetal blood. These receptors all come from a human fetus. The CDR3 runs from the conserved cysteine through the conserved F or W. Each record gives: V gene, J gene, clone size, CDR3 protein, CDR3 DNA. Size values are once, few and many counts, or a class for expanded clones, and some rows have none.

V gene: TRGV2
J gene: TRGJP
clone size: hyperexpanded
CDR3 protein: CATWELRLGKKIKVF
CDR3 DNA: TGTGCCACCTGGGAGCTGCGGTTGGGCAAAAAAATCAAGGTATTT

V gene: TRGV10
J gene: TRGJP1
clone size: hyperexpanded
CDR3 protein: CAAWDWATGWFKIF
CDR3 DNA: TGTGCTGCGTGGGATTGGGCCACTGGTTGGTTCAAGATATTT

V gene: TRGV8
J gene: TRGJP
clone size: few
CDR3 protein: CAPWDRQELGKKIKVF
CDR3 DNA: TGTGCCCCCTGGGATAGGCAAGAGTTGGGCAAAAAAATCAAGGTATTT

V gene: TRGV5
J gene: TRGJ1/TRGJ2
clone size: hyperexpanded
CDR3 protein: CATWDRPYYKKLF
CDR3 DNA: TGTGCCACCTGGGACAGGCCTTATTATAAGAAACTCTTT

V gene: TRGV8
J gene: TRGJ1/TRGJ2
clone size: large
CDR3 protein: CATWDYYKKLF
CDR3 DNA: TGTGCCACCTGGGATTATTATAAGAAACTCTTT

V gene: TRGV9
J gene: TRGJP
clone size: medium-sized
CDR3 protein: CALWEVQELGKKIKVF
CDR3 DNA: TGTGCCTTGTGGGAGGTGCAGGAGTTGGGCAAAAAAATCAAGGTATTT

V gene: TRGV2
J gene: TRGJP1
clone size: -
CDR3 protein: CATWDTTGWFKIF
CDR3 DNA: TGTGCCACCTGGGACACTACTGGTTGGTTCAAGATATTT

V gene: TRGV8
J gene: TRGJP
clone size: -
CDR3 protein: CATWDRQELGKKIKVF
CDR3 DNA: TGTGCCACCTGGGATAGGCAAGAGTTGGGCAAAAAAATCAAGGTATTT